This TCR beta chain was captured by sequencing in a study of blood T cells in healthy people across ages. A J-beta primer mix and a sample-barcoded 5' primer were used in a second PCR of about 7 to 12 cycles. Each of the samples gave a minimum of 3 million paired-end reads that contained CDR3. TCRdb itself ran the 5' RACE reads through MiXCR, one entry per CDR3 protein. The sample lists under 700,000 distinct CDR3 sequences; around 24% were seen once. The germline V and J ends were trimmed by 0 bases and 0 bases, with 6 bases remaining between them. Germline-derived CDR1 and CDR2 are LGHNA and YNFKEQ. This CDR3 region has 15 residues. In addition, the sample was reused for a study of T cells of mothers and their children. That report notes: The people who donated were three healthy Caucasian mothers and their six children. Mothers yielded over 9.5 million CDR3 reads, children some 2.9 million each. The study found slightly higher but non-significant overlap in related versus unrelated mother-child pairs.

This TCR was sampled from a boy younger than 18 in good health. The V and J genes are TRBV4-2 and TRBJ1-3; unclear D gene. The sample taken for sequencing was blood. CDR3 sequence reads: CASSQDTNSGNTIYF. In DNA, the CDR3 is TGTGCCAGCAGCCAAGATACGAACTCTGGAAACACCATATATTTT.